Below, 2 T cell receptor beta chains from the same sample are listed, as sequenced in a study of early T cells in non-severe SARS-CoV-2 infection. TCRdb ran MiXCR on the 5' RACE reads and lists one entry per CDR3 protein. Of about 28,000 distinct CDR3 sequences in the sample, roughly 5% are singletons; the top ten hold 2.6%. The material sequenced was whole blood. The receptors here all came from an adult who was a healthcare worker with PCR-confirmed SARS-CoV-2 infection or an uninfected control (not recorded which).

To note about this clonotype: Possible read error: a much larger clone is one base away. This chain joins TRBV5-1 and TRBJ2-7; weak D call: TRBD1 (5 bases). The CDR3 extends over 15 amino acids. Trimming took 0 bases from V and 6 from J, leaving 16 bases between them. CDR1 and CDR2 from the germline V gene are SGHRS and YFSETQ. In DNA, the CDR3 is TGCGCCAGCAGCTTGGGATGGGGCTCCCCCTGCGAGCAGTACTTC. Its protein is CASSLGWGSPCEQYF.

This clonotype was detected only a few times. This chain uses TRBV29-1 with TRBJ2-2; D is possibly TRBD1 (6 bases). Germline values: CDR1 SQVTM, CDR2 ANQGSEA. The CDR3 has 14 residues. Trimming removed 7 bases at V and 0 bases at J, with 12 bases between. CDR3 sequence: CSATGFANTGELFF. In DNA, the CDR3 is TGCAGCGCGACAGGTTTCGCGAACACCGGGGAGCTGTTTTTT.